The 2 T cell receptor beta chains listed next were all sequenced from one sample in a study of blood T cell repertoires in COVID-19. The table came from immunoSEQ multiplex PCR; TCRdb's copy has only in-frame clones and leaves some out. The sample includes roughly 300,000 clones, about 90% of them seen just once. Source material: PBMCs or T cells enriched from blood (not recorded which). The receptor set was obtained from a woman under 40 who had recovered from COVID-19.

The chain joins TRBV5-4 to TRBJ1-4; D unclear. CDR1 SGHNT and CDR2 YYREEE come from the germline V gene (reference sequence). The CDR3 is made up of 14 amino acids. V was clipped by 4 bases and J by 0 bases, with 7 bases between them. CDR3 sequence reads: CASSRDATNEKLFF. CDR3 nucleotides: TGTGCCAGCAGCAGAGATGCAACTAATGAAAAACTGTTTTTT.

This chain connects TRBV7-9 to TRBJ1-3; perhaps TRBD1 as D (6 bases). The CDR3 runs to 16 residues. Germline V CDR1 and CDR2: SEHNR, FQNEAQ (reference sequence). V was shortened by 3 bases and J by 4 bases, with 16 bases between the two germline ends. In DNA, the CDR3 is TGTGCCAGCAGCTTTAATTCCAGGGGCCCAGGAAACACCATATATTTT. This gives the protein CASSFNSRGPGNTIYF.